These 31 T cell receptor beta chains originate from one sample sequenced in a study of Ad26.COV2.S vaccination and SARS-CoV-2 variants. The protocol was immunoSEQ multiplex PCR, while the TCRdb copy is restricted to in-frame clones and leaves out a portion. The repertoire has roughly 500,000 clones, around 90% of them found once; the top ten carry around 13%. Treatment indicated: roughly 18 received Ad26.COV2.S at low or high dose, single or two shots; 5 received placebo; per-sample allocation not given. Sampling was done on day 63 after the first vaccine or placebo injection. Specimen: peripheral blood, collected in a trial of Ad26.COV2.S vaccine versus placebo. The source of these receptors is a person between 18 and 65 years old who received the Ad26.COV2.S COVID-19 vaccine or a placebo.

The chain carries TRBV5-4 and TRBJ2-7, with TRBD2 as a possible D gene (6 bases). The germline gives CDR1 SGHNT, CDR2 YYREEE (reference sequence). The V end was cut by 7 bases, the J end by 6 bases, with 20 bases between. The CDR3 is 14 amino acids. CDR3: CASGRSAGSGEQYF. As DNA, the CDR3 is TGTGCCAGCGGCCGGTCGGCGGGGTCAGGCGAGCAGTACTTC.

V gene TRBV11-2 combines with J gene TRBJ2-3; D is tentatively TRBD1 or TRBD2 (5 bases each). This CDR3 spans 16 amino acids. The germline V gene encodes CDR1 SGHAT and CDR2 FQNNGV. V gave up 1 base and J gave up 0 bases, with 11 bases separating them. The CDR3, as DNA: TGTGCCAGCAGCTTAGGGGGGAGCACTAGCACAGATACGCAGTATTTT. This encodes CASSLGGSTSTDTQYF.

V is TRBV28 and J is TRBJ2-5, with 7 positions matching TRBD2. Germline CDR1 reads MDHEN; CDR2 reads SYDVKM. With V trimmed by 8 bases and J by 2 bases, 2 bases remained unmatched. The CDR3 has 12 residues. This CDR3 reads CASYSGQETQYF. The DNA of the CDR3 is TGTGCCAGCTATAGCGGGCAAGAGACCCAGTACTTC.

The rearrangement uses TRBV19 and TRBJ2-1; D call uncertain. The CDR3 has 15 residues. V was clipped by 4 bases and J by 0 bases, with 10 bases between them. Germline CDR1 is LNHDA and CDR2 is SQIVND (reference sequence). The DNA of the CDR3 is TGTGCCAGTAGTAAAGAGACTGGCTCCTACAATGAGCAGTTCTTC. It yields the protein CASSKETGSYNEQFF.

The chain couples TRBV2 to TRBJ1-5; tentatively, D is TRBD1 (5 bases). CDR3 size: 15 residues. V dropped 7 bases and J dropped 3 bases, with 16 bases sitting between them. Per the germline V gene, CDR1 is SNHLY and CDR2 is FYNNEI. The CDR3 DNA reads as TGTGCCAGCACCCCCGGGACGGAAAACAATCAGCCCCAGCATTTT. It yields the protein CASTPGTENNQPQHF. The complete variable domain, with remaining parts taken from reference TRBV2 and TRBJ1-5, reads EPEVTQTPSHQVTQMGQEVILRCVPISNHLYFYWYRQILGQKVEFLVSFYNNEISEKSEIFDDQFSVERPDGSNFTLKIRSTKLEDSAMYFCASTPGTENNQPQHFGDGTRLSIL.

The chain recombines TRBV19 with TRBJ2-7, with D possibly TRBD1 on 6 matching bases. Germline V gene lookup returns CDR1 LNHDA and CDR2 SQIVND (reference sequence). V dropped 9 bases and J dropped 3 bases, with 15 bases sitting between them. The CDR3 has 13 amino acids. The CDR3 DNA follows: TGTGCCAGCCAAACGACAGGTGACTACGAGCAGTACTTC. This codes for CASQTTGDYEQYF.

The chain combines TRBV6-6 with TRBJ2-3, with no clear D. Trimming left V 6 bases short and J 2 bases short, with 15 bases between. Germline CDR1 and CDR2: MNHNY and SVGAGI (reference sequence). The CDR3 totals 15 residues. The CDR3 DNA sequence: TGTGCCAGCAGACGTCCGGGCCTCCCCACAGATACGCAGTATTTT. Translating gives CASRRPGLPTDTQYF.

This clone was recorded only once. Compared with germline, one end of the junction differs, possibly owing to a read error. Other DNA sequences of this sample code for an identical CDR3. The chain recombines TRBV5-1 with TRBJ1-3; D is ambiguous. The CDR3 length is 14 residues. CDR1 is SGHRS and CDR2 is YFSETQ in the germline V gene. CDR3 protein: CASSLDGGQNTIYF. In nucleotides, the CDR3 is TGCGCCAGTAGCTTGGACGGAGGGCAAAACACCATATATTTT.

This clone is a singleton in its sample. This chain links TRBV6-1 with TRBJ2-5, with 10 bases lining up with TRBD2. The V gene end was trimmed by 5 bases and the J gene end by 5 bases; junction bases not matched to a gene: 8. Germline-derived CDR1 and CDR2 are MNHNS and SASEGT. CDR3 size: 15 residues. The CDR3 sequence: CASSTLAGVAETQYF. The CDR3, as DNA: TGTGCCAGCAGTACCCTAGCGGGAGTAGCTGAGACCCAGTACTTC.

V gene TRBV11-3 combines with J gene TRBJ2-1, with a weak D call TRBD2 (5 bases). Per germline, CDR1 SGHNT and CDR2 YENEEA. This CDR3 has 17 residues. The V gene lost 1 base and the J gene lost 5 bases, with 18 bases spanning the gap. The CDR3 bases are TGTGCCAGCAGCTTAGGGCGACGGGAAGAAGAGGACAATGAGCAGTTCTTC. Translating it yields CASSLGRREEEDNEQFF.

This sequence joins TRBV27 and TRBJ1-1, with TRBD1 as a possible D gene (6 bases). V dropped 5 bases and J dropped 7 bases, with 14 bases sitting between them. Looked up from germline, CDR1 is MNHEY and CDR2 is SMNVEV (reference sequence). There are 13 residues in the CDR3. CDR3 residues: CASSQRTVNEAFF. CDR3 coding DNA: TGTGCCAGCAGTCAACGGACAGTAAATGAAGCTTTCTTT.

The chain is built from TRBV19 and TRBJ2-2; D is perhaps TRBD2 (5 bases). This CDR3 region has 14 residues. Trimming removed 5 bases from V and 4 bases from J, with 11 bases in between. Germline CDR1 and CDR2: LNHDA and SQIVND (reference sequence). CDR3 sequence: CASSSGVSTGELFF. The DNA for the CDR3 is TGTGCCAGTAGTTCCGGGGTGAGCACCGGGGAGCTGTTTTTT.

On this clone itself: Other nucleotide sequences in the sample specify the same CDR3. The chain uses TRBV5-4 and TRBJ2-5; D may be TRBD1 or TRBD2 (5 bases each). Trimming removed 2 bases from V and 4 bases from J, with 9 bases in between. CDR3 length equals 13 residues. Germline V gene lookup returns CDR1 SGHNT and CDR2 YYREEE (reference sequence). CDR3 nucleotides: TGTGCCAGCAGCTTATCTGGGGGAGAGACCCAGTACTTC. This encodes CASSLSGGETQYF.

The chain links TRBV25-1 to TRBJ1-6; the D is unclear. Trimming removed 1 base from V and 10 bases from J, with 14 bases in between. CDR3 length: 15 residues. CDR1 MGHDK and CDR2 SYGVNS come from the germline V gene. CDR3: CASSEFAGLLSPLHF. In DNA, the CDR3 is TGTGCCAGCAGTGAATTTGCAGGTCTTCTCTCACCCCTCCACTTT.

The chain recombines TRBV25-1 with TRBJ1-5; D unclear. Germline CDR1 is MGHDK and CDR2 is SYGVNS. The CDR3 is 15 amino acids. Trimming left V 4 bases short and J 5 bases short, with 15 bases between. The CDR3 DNA is TGTGCCAGCAGTGGGAGAACCACCGAAGATCAGCCCCAGCATTTT. Residues: CASSGRTTEDQPQHF.

The chain links TRBV9 to TRBJ1-1; no clear D gene. The CDR3 covers 17 residues. CDR1 and CDR2 from the germline V gene are SGDLS and YYNGEE. The V gene lost 0 bases and the J gene lost 1 base, with 16 bases spanning the gap. The CDR3 here is CASSVGTWMSGNTEAFF. The CDR3 bases are TGTGCCAGCAGCGTAGGTACGTGGATGAGCGGGAACACTGAAGCTTTCTTT.

There are a few counts of this clone. The chain links TRBV6-5 to TRBJ1-1, with unresolved D. This CDR3 comprises 11 residues. The germline V gene encodes CDR1 MNHEY and CDR2 SVGAGI. V lost 6 bases and J lost 1, with 3 bases in between. CDR3 residues: CASRQNTEAFF. CDR3 sequence (DNA): TGTGCCAGCAGACAGAACACTGAAGCTTTCTTT.

This chain joins TRBV7-2 and TRBJ2-5; D ambiguous. Per germline, CDR1 SGHTA and CDR2 FQGNSA. V was shortened by 2 bases and J by 4 bases, with 11 bases between the two germline ends. CDR3 length: 14 amino acids. The CDR3 loop reads CASSLFAVGETQYF. The CDR3, as DNA: TGTGCCAGCAGCTTATTTGCGGTGGGAGAGACCCAGTACTTC.

This chain links TRBV12-3 or TRBV12-4 with TRBJ2-1, with D hard to call. The CDR3 extends over 11 amino acids. Trimming removed 4 bases at V and 9 bases at J, with 7 bases between. CDR3 nucleotide sequence: TGTGCCAGCAGTTCCTGGAGTGAGCAGTTCTTC. Translating it yields CASSSWSEQFF.

This clone is a singleton in its sample. The chain links TRBV5-4 to TRBJ2-5; 8 bases line up with TRBD2. The CDR3 has 16 amino acids. V shed 0 bases and J 1 base; nucleotides not matched to a gene: 5. The germline gives CDR1 SGHNT, CDR2 YYREEE (reference sequence). The DNA of the CDR3 is TGTGCCAGCAGCTTGGGTTCTAGCGGGCGCCAAGAGACCCAGTACTTC. Translation gives CASSLGSSGRQETQYF.

The rearrangement links TRBV29-1 to TRBJ2-7, with unresolved D. Germline loops: CDR1 SQVTM, CDR2 ANQGSEA. CDR3 length: 13 amino acids. V lost 7 bases, J lost 6 bases, and 19 bases lay in between. The CDR3 DNA reads as TGCAGCGGCACCGACTCCCGGCTTCGCGAGCAGTACTTC. This encodes CSGTDSRLREQYF.

The rearrangement links TRBV9 to TRBJ2-1; maybe TRBD1 (7 bases). The CDR3 loop spans 17 amino acids. From germline, CDR1 is SGDLS and CDR2 YYNGEE. V was cut by 4 bases and J by 1 base, with 18 bases left in between. As DNA, the CDR3 is TGTGCCAGCAGCCGAGGGACAGCCGGAGGGTCCTACAATGAGCAGTTCTTC. The encoded protein is CASSRGTAGGSYNEQFF.

This sequence joins TRBV5-5 and TRBJ1-1, with 7 bases matching TRBD1. Germline V CDR1 and CDR2: SGHKS, YYEKEE (reference sequence). V lost 4 bases, J lost 0 bases, and 15 bases stayed unmatched. This CDR3 spans 18 amino acids. Here the CDR3 reads CASSKTGIGMFMNTEAFF. As DNA, the CDR3 is TGTGCCAGCAGCAAGACAGGGATTGGGATGTTCATGAACACTGAAGCTTTCTTT.

The V gene is TRBV28, the J gene TRBJ1-5, with D unclear. Germline V lookup: CDR1 MDHEN, CDR2 SYDVKM. The CDR3 is made up of 12 amino acids. Deletions cut 2 bases from V and 7 bases from J, with 6 bases between. CDR3 residues: CASSLRGQPQHF. The CDR3 DNA reads as TGTGCCAGCAGTTTACGGGGACAGCCCCAGCATTTT.

V usage is TRBV12-3 or TRBV12-4 and J usage is TRBJ1-6; perhaps TRBD1 as D (5 bases). V was cut by 7 bases and J by 13 bases, with 14 bases left in between. There are 12 residues in the CDR3. The CDR3 coding sequence is TGTGCCAGCACCCTCCTAGGGGCGCCCCTCCACTTT. This sequence encodes CASTLLGAPLHF.

V and J are TRBV18 and TRBJ1-6; D remains ambiguous. This CDR3 has 12 amino acids. V gave up 3 bases and J gave up 13 bases, with 10 bases separating them. Germline V CDR1 and CDR2: KGHSH, LQKENI. This CDR3 reads CASSPPPGPLHF. In DNA, the CDR3 is TGTGCCAGCTCACCGCCCCCCGGTCCCCTCCACTTT.

The chain recombines TRBV7-2 with TRBJ1-2; D uncertain. CDR1 SGHTA and CDR2 FQGNSA come from the germline V gene. The CDR3 extends over 13 amino acids. With 1 base removed from V and 8 bases from J, the gap between germline ends came to 11 bases. The CDR3 reads CASSLVADWGYTF. Written as DNA, the CDR3 is TGTGCCAGCAGCTTAGTGGCAGACTGGGGCTACACCTTC.

The chain couples TRBV7-2 to TRBJ2-3; TRBD2 is a possible D gene (6 bases). Per germline, CDR1 SGHTA and CDR2 FQGNSA. CDR3 length: 16 residues. The V end lost 7 bases, the J end lost 2 bases, and 19 bases lay between the germline ends. The CDR3 loop is CASTSRGAGITDTQYF. The CDR3 DNA reads as TGTGCCAGCACCTCAAGGGGTGCGGGGATCACAGATACGCAGTATTTT.

This clone was observed once. The V gene is TRBV6-6, the J gene TRBJ2-7, with D uncertain. The CDR3 loop spans 12 amino acids. Germline V gene lookup returns CDR1 MNHNY and CDR2 SVGAGI (reference sequence). V lost 2 bases and J lost 3, with 5 bases in between. CDR3 sequence: CASSYVDYEQYF. The CDR3 DNA reads as TGTGCCAGCAGTTACGTGGACTACGAGCAGTACTTC.

Points on this clone: An end of the junction differs from the germline gene, which may be a read error. The chain carries TRBV7-7 and TRBJ2-2; the D is unclear. Germline CDR1 SSHAT, CDR2 FNYEAQ (reference sequence). The CDR3 is 16 residues long. DNA of the CDR3: TGTGCTAGCAGCTCCCGTAACCGCGGTGGCACCGGGGAGCTGTTTTTT. It codes for CASSSRNRGGTGELFF.

DNA of the CDR3: TGTGCCAGCAGTGCCCCAACAGGGAACACTGAAGCTTTCTTT. Protein sequence: CASSAPTGNTEAFF. The chain has TRBV25-1 and TRBJ1-1; TRBD1 might be the D (5 bases). This CDR3 has 14 amino acids. V was cut by 4 bases and J by 1 base, with 10 bases left in between. Germline V gives CDR1 MGHDK, CDR2 SYGVNS.